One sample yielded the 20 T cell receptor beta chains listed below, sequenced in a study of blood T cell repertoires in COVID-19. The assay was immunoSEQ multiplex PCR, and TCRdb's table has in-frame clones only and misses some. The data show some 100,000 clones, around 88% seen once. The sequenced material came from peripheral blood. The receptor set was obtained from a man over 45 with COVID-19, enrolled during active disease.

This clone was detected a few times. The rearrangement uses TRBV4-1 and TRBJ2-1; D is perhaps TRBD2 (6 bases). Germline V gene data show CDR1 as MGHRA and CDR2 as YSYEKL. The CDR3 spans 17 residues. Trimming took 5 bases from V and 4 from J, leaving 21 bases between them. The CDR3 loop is CASSKIPSARRYNEQFF. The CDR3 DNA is TGCGCCAGCAGCAAAATCCCTAGCGCCAGGCGATACAATGAGCAGTTCTTC.

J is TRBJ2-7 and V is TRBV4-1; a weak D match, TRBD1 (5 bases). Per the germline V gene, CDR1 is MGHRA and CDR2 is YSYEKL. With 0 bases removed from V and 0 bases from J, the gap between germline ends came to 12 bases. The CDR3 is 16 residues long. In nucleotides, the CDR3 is TGCGCCAGCAGCCAAGAATCAGGGTATAGCTCCTACGAGCAGTACTTC. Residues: CASSQESGYSSYEQYF.

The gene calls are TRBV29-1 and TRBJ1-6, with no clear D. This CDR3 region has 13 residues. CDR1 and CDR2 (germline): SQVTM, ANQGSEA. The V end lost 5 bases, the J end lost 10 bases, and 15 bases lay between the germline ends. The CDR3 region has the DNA TGCAGCGTTTCAACCTCCCGAGAATCACCCCTCCACTTT. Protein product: CSVSTSRESPLHF.

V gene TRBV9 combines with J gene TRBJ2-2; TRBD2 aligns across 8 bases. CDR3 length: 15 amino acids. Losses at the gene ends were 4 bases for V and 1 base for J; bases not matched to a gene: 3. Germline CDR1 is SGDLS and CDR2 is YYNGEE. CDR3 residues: CASSKRGRNTGELFF. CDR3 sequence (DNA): TGTGCCAGCAGCAAGCGGGGGAGGAACACCGGGGAGCTGTTTTTT.

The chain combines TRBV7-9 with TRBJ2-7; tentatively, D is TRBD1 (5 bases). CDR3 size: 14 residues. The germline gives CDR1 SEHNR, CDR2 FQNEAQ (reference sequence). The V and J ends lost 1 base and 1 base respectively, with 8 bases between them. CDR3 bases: TGTGCCAGCAGCTTAGTAACAGGTTCCTACGAGCAGTACTTC. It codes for CASSLVTGSYEQYF.

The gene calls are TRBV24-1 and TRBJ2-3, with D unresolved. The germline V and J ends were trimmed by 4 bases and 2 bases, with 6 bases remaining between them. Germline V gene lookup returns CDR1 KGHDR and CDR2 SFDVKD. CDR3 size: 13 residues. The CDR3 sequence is CATSEPVTDTQYF. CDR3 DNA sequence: TGTGCCACCAGTGAACCAGTCACAGATACGCAGTATTTT.

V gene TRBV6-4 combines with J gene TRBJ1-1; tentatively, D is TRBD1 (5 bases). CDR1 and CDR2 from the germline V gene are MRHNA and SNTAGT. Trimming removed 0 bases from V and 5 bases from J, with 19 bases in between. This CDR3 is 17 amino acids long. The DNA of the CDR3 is TGTGCCAGCAGTGACTCGAATGGCGGGGCGGATGGAACTGAAGCTTTCTTT. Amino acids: CASSDSNGGADGTEAFF.

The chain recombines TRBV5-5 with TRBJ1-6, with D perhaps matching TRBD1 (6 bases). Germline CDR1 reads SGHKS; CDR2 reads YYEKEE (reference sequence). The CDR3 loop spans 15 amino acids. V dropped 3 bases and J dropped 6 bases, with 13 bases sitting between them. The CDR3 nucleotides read TGTGCCAGCAGCTATAACAGGGTTGGTAATTCACCCCTCCACTTT. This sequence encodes CASSYNRVGNSPLHF.

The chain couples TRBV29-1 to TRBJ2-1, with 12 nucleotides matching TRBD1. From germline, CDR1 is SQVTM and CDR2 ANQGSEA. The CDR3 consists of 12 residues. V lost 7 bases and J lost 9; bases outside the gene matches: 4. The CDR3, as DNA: TGCAGCGGGGACAGGGGGCAGGGTGAGCAGTTCTTC. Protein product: CSGDRGQGEQFF.

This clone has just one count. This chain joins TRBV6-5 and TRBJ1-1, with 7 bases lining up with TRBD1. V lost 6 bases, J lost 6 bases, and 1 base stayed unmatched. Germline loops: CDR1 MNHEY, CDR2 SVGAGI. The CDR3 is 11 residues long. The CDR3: CASRGGPEAFF. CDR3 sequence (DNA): TGTGCCAGCAGAGGGGGCCCTGAAGCTTTCTTT.

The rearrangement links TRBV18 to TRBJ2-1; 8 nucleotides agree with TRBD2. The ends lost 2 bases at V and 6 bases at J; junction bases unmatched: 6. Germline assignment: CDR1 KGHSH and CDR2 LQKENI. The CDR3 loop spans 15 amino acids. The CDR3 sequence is CASSPGGTRGNEQFF. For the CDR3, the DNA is TGTGCCAGCTCACCAGGGGGGACTAGGGGCAATGAGCAGTTCTTC. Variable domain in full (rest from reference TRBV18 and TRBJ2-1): NAGVMQNPRHLVRRRGQEARLRCSPMKGHSHVYWYRQLPEEGLKFMVYLQKENIIDESGMPKERFSAEFPKEGPSILRIQQVVRGDSAAYFCASSPGGTRGNEQFFGPGTRLTVL.

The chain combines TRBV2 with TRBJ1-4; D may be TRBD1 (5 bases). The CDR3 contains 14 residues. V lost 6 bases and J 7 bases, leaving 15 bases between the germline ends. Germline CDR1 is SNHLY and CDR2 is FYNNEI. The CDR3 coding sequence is TGTGCCAGCAGAGTACAGGCAGAAGGTGAAAAACTGTTTTTT. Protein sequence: CASRVQAEGEKLFF.

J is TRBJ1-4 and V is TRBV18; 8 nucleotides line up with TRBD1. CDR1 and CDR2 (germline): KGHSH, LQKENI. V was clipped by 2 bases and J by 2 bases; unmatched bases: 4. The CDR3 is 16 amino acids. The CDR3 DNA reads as TGTGCCAGCTCACCAGCAGGGGGCCGCACTAATGAAAAACTGTTTTTT. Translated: CASSPAGGRTNEKLFF.

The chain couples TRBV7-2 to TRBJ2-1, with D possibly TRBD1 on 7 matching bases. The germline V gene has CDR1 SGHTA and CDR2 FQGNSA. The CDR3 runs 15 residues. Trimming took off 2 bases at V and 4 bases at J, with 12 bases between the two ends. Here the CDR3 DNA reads TGTGCCAGCAGCTTAATGACAGGGACTTACAATGAGCAGTTCTTC. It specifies CASSLMTGTYNEQFF.

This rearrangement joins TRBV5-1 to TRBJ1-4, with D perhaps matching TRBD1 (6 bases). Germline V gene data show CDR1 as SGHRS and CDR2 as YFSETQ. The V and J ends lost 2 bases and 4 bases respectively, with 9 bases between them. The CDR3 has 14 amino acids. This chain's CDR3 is CASSLGGSNEKLFF. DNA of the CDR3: TGCGCCAGCAGCTTAGGGGGTAGTAATGAAAAACTGTTTTTT.

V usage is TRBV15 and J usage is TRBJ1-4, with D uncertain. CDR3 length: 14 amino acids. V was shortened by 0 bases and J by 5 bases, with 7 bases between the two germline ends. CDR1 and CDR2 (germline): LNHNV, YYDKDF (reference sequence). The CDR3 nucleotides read TGTGCCACCAGCAGAGAAATTAGAAATGAAAAACTGTTTTTT. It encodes CATSREIRNEKLFF.

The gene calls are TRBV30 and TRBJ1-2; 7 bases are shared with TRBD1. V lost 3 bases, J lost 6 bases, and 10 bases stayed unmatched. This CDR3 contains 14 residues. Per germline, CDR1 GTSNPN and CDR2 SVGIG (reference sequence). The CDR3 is CAWSDKLDRDGYTF. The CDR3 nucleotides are TGTGCCTGGAGCGACAAACTCGACAGGGATGGCTACACCTTC.

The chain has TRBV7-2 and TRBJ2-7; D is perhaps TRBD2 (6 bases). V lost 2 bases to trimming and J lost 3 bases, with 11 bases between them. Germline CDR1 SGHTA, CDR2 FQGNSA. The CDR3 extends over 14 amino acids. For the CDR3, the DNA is TGTGCCAGCAGCTTATGGGGGGTAAGCTACGAGCAGTACTTC. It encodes CASSLWGVSYEQYF. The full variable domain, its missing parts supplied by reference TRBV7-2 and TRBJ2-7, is GAGVSQSPSNKVTEKGKDVELRCDPISGHTALYWYRQSLGQGLEFLIYFQGNSAPDKSGLPSDRFSAERTGGSVSTLTIQRTQQEDSAVYLCASSLWGVSYEQYFGPGTRLTVT.

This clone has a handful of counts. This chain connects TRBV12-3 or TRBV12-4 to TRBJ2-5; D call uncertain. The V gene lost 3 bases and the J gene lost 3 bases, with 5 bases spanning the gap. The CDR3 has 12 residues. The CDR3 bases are TGTGCCAGCAGTTTCAGTAAAGAGACCCAGTACTTC. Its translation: CASSFSKETQYF.

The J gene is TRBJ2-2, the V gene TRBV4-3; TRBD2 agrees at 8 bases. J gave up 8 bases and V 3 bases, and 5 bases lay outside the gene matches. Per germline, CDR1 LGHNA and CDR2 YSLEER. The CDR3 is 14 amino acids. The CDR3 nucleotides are TGCGCCAGCAGCCAGCGGGGGGCTGGGGGGGAGCTGTTTTTT. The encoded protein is CASSQRGAGGELFF.